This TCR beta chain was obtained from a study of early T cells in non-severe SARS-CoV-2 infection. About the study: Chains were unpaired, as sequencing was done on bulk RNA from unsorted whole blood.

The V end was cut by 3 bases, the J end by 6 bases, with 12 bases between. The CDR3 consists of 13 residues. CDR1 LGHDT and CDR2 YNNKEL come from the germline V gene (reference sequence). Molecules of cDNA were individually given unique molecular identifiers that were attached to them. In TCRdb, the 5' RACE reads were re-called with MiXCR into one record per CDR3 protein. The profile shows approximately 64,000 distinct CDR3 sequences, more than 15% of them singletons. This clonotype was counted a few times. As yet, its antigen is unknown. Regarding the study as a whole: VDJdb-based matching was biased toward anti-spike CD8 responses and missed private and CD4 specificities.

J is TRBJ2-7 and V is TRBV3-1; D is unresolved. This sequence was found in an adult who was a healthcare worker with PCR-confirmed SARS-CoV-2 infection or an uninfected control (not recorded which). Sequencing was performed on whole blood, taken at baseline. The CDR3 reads CASSHFPFREQYF. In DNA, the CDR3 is TGTGCCAGCAGCCACTTCCCGTTCCGCGAGCAGTACTTC.